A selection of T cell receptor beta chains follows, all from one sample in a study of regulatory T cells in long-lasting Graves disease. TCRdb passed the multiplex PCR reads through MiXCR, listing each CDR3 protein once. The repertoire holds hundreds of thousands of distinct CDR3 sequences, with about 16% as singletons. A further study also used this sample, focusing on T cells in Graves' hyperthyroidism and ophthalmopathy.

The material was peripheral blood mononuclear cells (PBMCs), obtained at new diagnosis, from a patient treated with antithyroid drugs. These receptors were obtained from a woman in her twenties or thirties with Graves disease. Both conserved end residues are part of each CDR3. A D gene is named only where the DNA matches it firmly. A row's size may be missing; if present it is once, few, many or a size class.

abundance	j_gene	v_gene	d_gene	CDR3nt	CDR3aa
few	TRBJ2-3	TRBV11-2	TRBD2	TGTGCCAGCAGCCAAGGGGAGGGAGGTGGTCCGACGCAGTATTTT	CASSQGEGGGPTQYF
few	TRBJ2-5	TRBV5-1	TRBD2	TGCGCCAGCAGCTTGGCCAACGGGAGGGAGACCCAGTACTTC	CASSLANGRETQYF
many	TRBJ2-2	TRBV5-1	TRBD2	TGCGCCAGCAGGGGACTAGCGGGAAGGACCGGGGAGCTGTTTTTT	CASRGLAGRTGELFF
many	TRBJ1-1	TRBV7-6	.	TGTGCCAGCAGCCCCCTCAGGGTGGGCACTGAAGCTTTCTTT	CASSPLRVGTEAFF
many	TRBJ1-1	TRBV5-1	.	TGCGCCAGCCGGGTTGGACCAAAGGACACTGAAGCTTTCTTT	CASRVGPKDTEAFF
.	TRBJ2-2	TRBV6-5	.	TGTGCCAGCAGTTACGACCTTACTGCCGGGGAGCTGTTTTTT	CASSYDLTAGELFF
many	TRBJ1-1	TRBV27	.	TGTGCCAGCAGTTTAAAAGGGGTGGGTCAGAACACTGAAGCTTTCTTT	CASSLKGVGQNTEAFF
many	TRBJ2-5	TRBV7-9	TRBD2	TGTGCCAGCAGCACTGGGACTAGCGGGATAAAGACCCAGTACTTC	CASSTGTSGIKTQYF
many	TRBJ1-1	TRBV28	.	TGTGCCAGCAGTTTACGGGGAATCACTGAAGCTTTCTTT	CASSLRGITEAFF
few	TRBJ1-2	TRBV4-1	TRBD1	TGCGCCAGCAGCCAAGTAGGGGGCGATGGCTACACCTTC	CASSQVGGDGYTF
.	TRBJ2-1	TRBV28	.	TGTGCCAGCAGTTTATCTCGGGGGGCCGGAACCTACAATGAGCAGTTCTTC	CASSLSRGAGTYNEQFF
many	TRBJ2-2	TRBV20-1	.	TGCAGTGCTAGAGTCGGAGGGACGAACACCGGGGAGCTGTTTTTT	CSARVGGTNTGELFF
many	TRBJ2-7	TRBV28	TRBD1	TGTGCCAGCAGCATGACAGGGGGCGCCTACGAGCAGTACTTC	CASSMTGGAYEQYF
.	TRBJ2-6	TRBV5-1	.	TGCGCCAGCAGGTCCCGAGGATCCTCTGGGGCCAACGTCCTGACTTTC	CASRSRGSSGANVLTF
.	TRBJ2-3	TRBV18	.	TGTGCCAGCTCACCTCAAACTACGGATACGCAGTATTTT	CASSPQTTDTQYF
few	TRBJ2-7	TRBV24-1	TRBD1	TGTGCCACCAGTGATCCAACAGGGGGCTCCTACGAGCAGTACTTC	CATSDPTGGSYEQYF
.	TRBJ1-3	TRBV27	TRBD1	TGTGCCAGCAGGCGGACAGGGGAGGGAAACACCATATATTTT	CASRRTGEGNTIYF
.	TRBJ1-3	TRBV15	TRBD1	TGTGCCACCAGCAGATCCGGGACAGGGCTCTCTGGAAACACCATATATTTT	CATSRSGTGLSGNTIYF
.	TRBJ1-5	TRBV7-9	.	TGTGCCAGCAGCCTTGGAGAGCCCCAGCATTTT	CASSLGEPQHF
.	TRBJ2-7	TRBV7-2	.	TGTGCCAGCAGCCCGCCGCCAGGGGCCTGGGCCTATCTCCACACCTACGAGCAGTACTTC	CASSPPPGAWAYLHTYEQYF
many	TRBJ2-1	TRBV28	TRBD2	TGTGCCAGCAGTCATCAGGGGACTAGCGGGAGAGAGCAGTTCTTC	CASSHQGTSGREQFF
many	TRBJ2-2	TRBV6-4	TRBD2	TGTGCCAGCAGTGCCAAACTAGCGGAGAACACCGGGGAGCTGTTTTTT	CASSAKLAENTGELFF
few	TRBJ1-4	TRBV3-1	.	TGTGCCAGCAGCCCGAGAGGGGGTTCAAATGAAAAACTGTTTTTT	CASSPRGGSNEKLFF
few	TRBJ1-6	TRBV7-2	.	TGTGCCAGCAGCTTAGAGGGCAGGGCGAATTCACCCCTCCACTTT	CASSLEGRANSPLHF
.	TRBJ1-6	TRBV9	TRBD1	TGTGCCAGCAGCGTAGATGAGGGGGCCTTTAGTTCACCCCTCCACTTT	CASSVDEGAFSSPLHF
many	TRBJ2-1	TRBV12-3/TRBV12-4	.	TGTGCCAGCAGTTCCCCTCCCAATGAGCAGTTCTTC	CASSSPPNEQFF
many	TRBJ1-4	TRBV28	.	TGTGCCAGCATTGACGGGGGCCTGACTAATGAAAAACTGTTTTTT	CASIDGGLTNEKLFF
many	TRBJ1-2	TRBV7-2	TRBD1	TGTGCCAGCAGCTTAAGTGGGACAGGGGGTCAGGGAGGCTACACCTTC	CASSLSGTGGQGGYTF
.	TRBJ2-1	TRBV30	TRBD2	TGTGCCTGGAGTGCGAGCGGGACTACCTACAATGAGCAGTTCTTC	CAWSASGTTYNEQFF
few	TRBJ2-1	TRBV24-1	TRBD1	TGTGCCACCAGTGATTCCGGGACAGGGCGGTACAATGAGCAGTTCTTC	CATSDSGTGRYNEQFF
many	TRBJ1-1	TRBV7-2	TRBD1	TGTGCCAGCAGCTTAGGCGGGACAGTAGACACTGAAGCTTTCTTT	CASSLGGTVDTEAFF
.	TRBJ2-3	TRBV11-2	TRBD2	TGTGCCAGCAGCTTAGATCTTCTCAGCGGGAGAAGGGATACGCAGTATTTT	CASSLDLLSGRRDTQYF
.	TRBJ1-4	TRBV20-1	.	TGCAGTGCTAGAGATTGGCTGGCAGGGGAAGAAAAACTGTTTTTT	CSARDWLAGEEKLFF
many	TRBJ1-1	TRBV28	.	TGTGCCAGCAGTTTAGGGCAGGCCCTGAACACTGAAGCTTTCTTT	CASSLGQALNTEAFF
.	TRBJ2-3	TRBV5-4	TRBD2	TGTGCCAGCAGCCCCGGGACTACCGGCACAGATACGCAGTATTTT	CASSPGTTGTDTQYF
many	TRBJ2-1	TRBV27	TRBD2	TGTGCCAGCAGTCTCACTAGCGGGAGGGGGAATGAGCAGTTCTTC	CASSLTSGRGNEQFF
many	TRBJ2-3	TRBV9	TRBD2	TGTGCCAGCAGCGTGGGCGGGAGCCCAGATACGCAGTATTTT	CASSVGGSPDTQYF
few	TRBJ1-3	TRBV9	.	TGTGCCAGCACTTCGGGCGGGGGAAACACCATATATTTT	CASTSGGGNTIYF
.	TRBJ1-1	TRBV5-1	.	TGCGCCAGCAGCTTGGAAGCCACTCGGAGGGGCACTGAAGCTTTCTTT	CASSLEATRRGTEAFF
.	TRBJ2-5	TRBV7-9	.	TGTGCCAGCAGCTTAGAATGGGAAGGGGCCCAGTACTTC	CASSLEWEGAQYF
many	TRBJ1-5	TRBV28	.	TGTGCCAGCAGGTCCCTAGGGGTCAGCAATCAGCCCCAGCATTTT	CASRSLGVSNQPQHF
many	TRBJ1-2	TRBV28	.	TGTGCCAGCACCGAAAGGGGGGGGCGAGGCTACACCTTC	CASTERGGRGYTF
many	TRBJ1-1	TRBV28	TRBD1	TGTGCCAGCAGACAAACAGGGGAGACTGAAGCTTTCTTT	CASRQTGETEAFF
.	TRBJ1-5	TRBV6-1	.	TGTGCCAGCATCTTGGGGGGCAGAAACGATCAGCCCCAGCATTTT	CASILGGRNDQPQHF
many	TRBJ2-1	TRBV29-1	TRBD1	TGCAGCGTGCTTACCGGGACAGGGAGCCGCGATGAGCAGTTCTTC	CSVLTGTGSRDEQFF
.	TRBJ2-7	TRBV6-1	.	TGTGCCAGCAGCTTACGGGCGGGAACTACAATTTCCTACGAGCAGTACTTC	CASSLRAGTTISYEQYF
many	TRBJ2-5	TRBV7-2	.	TGTGCCAGCAGCCCCAGTCGGACGGAGACCCAGTACTTC	CASSPSRTETQYF
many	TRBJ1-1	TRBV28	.	TGTGCCAGCAGTTTGGAACAAAAAGCTTTCTTT	CASSLEQKAFF
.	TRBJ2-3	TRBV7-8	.	TGTGCCAGCAGCCCCTGGCCCGCGCAGTATTTT	CASSPWPAQYF
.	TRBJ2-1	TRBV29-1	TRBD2	TGCAGCGTTGATAGCGGGAGGGCCGACGGGCAGTTCTTC	CSVDSGRADGQFF
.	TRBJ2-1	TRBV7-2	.	TGTGCCAGCAGCTTAGCGCGGGGTAGCATAGCCAATGAGCAGTTCTTC	CASSLARGSIANEQFF
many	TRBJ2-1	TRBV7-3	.	TGTGCCAGCAGCTTATTTACGGGGGATGAGCAGTTCTTC	CASSLFTGDEQFF
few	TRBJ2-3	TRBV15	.	TGTGCCACCCGGCCGTCGCGAACTAGCACAGATACGCAGTATTTT	CATRPSRTSTDTQYF